This paragraph covers one T cell receptor (beta chain) sequence. What it binds is not known. Because it lacks the conserved phenylalanine or tryptophan at the end, this CDR3 is likely a read error. Diagnoses were made from clinical symptoms, serum measures (thyroxine and TRAb), thyroid ultrasound and orbital computed tomography. Source material for PBMCs was about 10 ml fresh peripheral blood. These data are taken from a study of T cells in Graves' hyperthyroidism and ophthalmopathy. Using RNA transcripts as the source, TCR beta CDR3 regions were amplified. The primer set for the first-round RT-PCR of the TCR CDR3 was HTBI. A single record per CDR3 protein comes from TCRdb applying MiXCR to the multiplex PCR reads. The table shows around 530,000 distinct CDR3 sequences, with roughly a sixth occurring only once. Findings of the study overall: In blood, most of the thyroid clonotypes expanded above 0.001 were also present.

Unmatched junction bases numbered 3, after V lost 6 bases and J lost 2 bases. The CDR3 sequence is 13 residues long. Germline CDR1 is LGHDT and CDR2 is YNNKEL (reference sequence). The gene calls are TRBV3-1 and TRBJ1-1, with TRBD1 matching 7 bases. This clonotype was obtained from a woman in her late teens or twenties with Graves' ophthalmopathy. The material sequenced was blood. CDR3 sequence reads: CASSYRGNTEAFS. CDR3 DNA: TGTGCCAGCAGTTACAGGGGAAACACTGAAGCTTTCTCT.